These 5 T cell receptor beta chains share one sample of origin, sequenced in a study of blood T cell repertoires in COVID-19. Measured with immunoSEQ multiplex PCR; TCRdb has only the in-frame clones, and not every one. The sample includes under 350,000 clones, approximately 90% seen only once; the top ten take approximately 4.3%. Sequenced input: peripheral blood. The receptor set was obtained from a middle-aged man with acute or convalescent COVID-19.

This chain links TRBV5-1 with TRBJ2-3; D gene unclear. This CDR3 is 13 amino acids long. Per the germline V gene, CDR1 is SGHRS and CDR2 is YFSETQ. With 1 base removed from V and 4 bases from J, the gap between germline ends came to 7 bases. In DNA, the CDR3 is TGCGCCAGCAGCTTGATGAGAGCAGATACGCAGTATTTT. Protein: CASSLMRADTQYF.

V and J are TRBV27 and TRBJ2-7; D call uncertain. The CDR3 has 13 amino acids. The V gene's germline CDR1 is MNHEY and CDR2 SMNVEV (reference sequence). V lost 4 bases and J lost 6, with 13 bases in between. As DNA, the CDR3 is TGTGCCAGCAGTTCCCCCGGCGGCTCCGAGCAGTACTTC. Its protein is CASSSPGGSEQYF.

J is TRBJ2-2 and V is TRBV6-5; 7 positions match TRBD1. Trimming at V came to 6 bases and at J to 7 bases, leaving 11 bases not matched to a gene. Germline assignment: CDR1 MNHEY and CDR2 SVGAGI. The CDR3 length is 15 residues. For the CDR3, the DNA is TGTGCCAGCAGAGGTTGGGACAGAGGGCACGGGGAGCTGTTTTTT. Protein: CASRGWDRGHGELFF.

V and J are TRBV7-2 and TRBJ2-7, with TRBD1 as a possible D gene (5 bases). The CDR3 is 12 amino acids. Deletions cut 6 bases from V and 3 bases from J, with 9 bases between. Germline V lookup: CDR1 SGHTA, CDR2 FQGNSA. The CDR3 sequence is CASRADNYEQYF. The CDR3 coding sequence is TGTGCCAGCAGGGCGGACAACTACGAGCAGTACTTC.

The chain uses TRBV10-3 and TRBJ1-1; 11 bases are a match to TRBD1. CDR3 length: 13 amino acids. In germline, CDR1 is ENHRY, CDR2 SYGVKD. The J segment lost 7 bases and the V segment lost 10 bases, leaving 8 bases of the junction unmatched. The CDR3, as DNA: TGTGCCACCTCCGGACAGGGGGCCTTTGAAGCTTTCTTT. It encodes CATSGQGAFEAFF.